Listed here are 5 T cell receptor beta chains from one sample, sequenced in a study of a mutant IDH1 vaccine in newly diagnosed glioma. These receptors are not linked to any known antigen. The time point is: week 11, during vaccination. In the vaccine, a single dose held 300 ug of the mutant IDH1 20-mer peptide, along with topical imiquimod. Sequencing used immunoSEQ multiplex PCR; TCRdb keeps in-frame clones, though not all of them. The data show some 130,000 clones, with 80% seen just once and under 7% held by the top ten. Sequenced here: PBMCs, sampled from a glioma patient whose treatment included an IDH1 peptide vaccine. The source is a man aged 35-49 years with glioma.

V usage is TRBV7-2 and J usage is TRBJ2-1; no clear D gene. The V gene lost 1 base and the J gene lost 1 base, with 8 bases spanning the gap. CDR1 and CDR2 from the germline V gene are SGHTA and FQGNSA. CDR3 length equals 15 residues. Here the CDR3 reads CASSLEGRSYNEQFF. The CDR3 bases are TGTGCCAGCAGCTTAGAAGGGCGGTCCTACAATGAGCAGTTCTTC.

This clone was found many times. The gene calls are TRBV30 and TRBJ2-5; 14 nucleotides line up with TRBD2. The CDR3 consists of 16 residues. Per germline, CDR1 GTSNPN and CDR2 SVGIG (reference sequence). V was pared by 3 bases and J by 3 bases, with 6 bases of the junction left unmatched. The CDR3 DNA follows: TGTGCCTGGAGGACGGGACTAGCGGGGGCTAAAGAGACCCAGTACTTC. Its protein product is CAWRTGLAGAKETQYF. Full variable domain (rest looked up from reference TRBV30 and TRBJ2-5): SQTIHQWPATLVQPVGSPLSLECTVEGTSNPNLYWYRQAAGRGLQLLFYSVGIGQISSEVPQNLSASRPQDRQFILSSKKLLLSDSGFYLCAWRTGLAGAKETQYFGPGTRLLVL.

The rearrangement joins TRBV19 to TRBJ1-1, with no clear D. Germline lookup yields CDR1 LNHDA and CDR2 SQIVND (reference sequence). CDR3 size: 12 residues. The V gene lost 8 bases and the J gene lost 0 bases, with 7 bases spanning the gap. DNA of the CDR3: TGTGCCAGTCTCAATTTGAACACTGAAGCTTTCTTT. Its protein product is CASLNLNTEAFF.

J is TRBJ2-3 and V is TRBV5-8, with TRBD2 as a possible D gene (6 bases). The germline V and J ends were trimmed by 3 bases and 0 bases, with 14 bases remaining between them. The germline V gene encodes CDR1 SGHTS and CDR2 YDEGEE. This CDR3 has 16 residues. In nucleotides, the CDR3 is TGTGCCAGCAGCTCCCTCCGGGAGAGGAGCACAGATACGCAGTATTTT. This encodes CASSSLRERSTDTQYF.

The J gene is TRBJ2-7, the V gene TRBV7-9; D may be TRBD2 (6 bases). Germline CDR1 and CDR2: SEHNR and FQNEAQ (reference sequence). V lost 3 bases, J lost 4 bases, and 16 bases lay in between. This CDR3 spans 15 amino acids. The CDR3 region has the DNA TGTGCCAGCAGCTTTTACGGGAGCTCCCCTTACGAGCAGTACTTC. Amino acids: CASSFYGSSPYEQYF.